Listed below are T cell receptor beta chains from one sample, sequenced in a study of shared clonotypes between healthy human individuals. Using immunoSEQ multiplex PCR, the repertoire was profiled, and TCRdb retains in-frame clones only, with some absent. The table shows 900,000 to 1,200,000 clones, with approximately 80% occurring only once. Sequencing input: memory CD4+ T cells from PBMCs. Every receptor here comes from a man between 18 and 35 years old in good health. Some clones in this sample may be carry-over from other donors' samples. CDR3s include the opening cysteine and the closing phenylalanine or tryptophan. A D gene is named only where the DNA matches it firmly. Size is stated for part of the rows, as once, few or many counts, or as a class when the clone is expanded.

clone_size,v_call,j_call,d_call,cdr3_aa,cdr3_nt
few,TRBV10-3,TRBJ1-5,TRBD1,CAIKGQGGNQPQHF,TGTGCCATCAAGGGACAGGGGGGAAACCAGCCCCAGCATTTT
.,TRBV11-2,TRBJ2-7,.,CASSQTTRAYEQYF,TGTGCCAGCAGCCAGACGACTCGCGCCTACGAGCAGTACTTC
few,TRBV11-3,TRBJ2-1,TRBD2,CASKTSGTHNEQFF,TGTGCCAGCAAAACCAGCGGGACCCACAATGAGCAGTTCTTC
.,TRBV28,TRBJ1-5,.,CASSFISQGNQPQHF,TGTGCCAGCAGTTTCATCTCTCAGGGCAATCAGCCCCAGCATTTT
.,TRBV6-1,TRBJ1-5,.,CASSERSIFNQPQHF,TGTGCCAGCAGTGAACGGAGCATTTTCAATCAGCCCCAGCATTTT
once,TRBV6-5,TRBJ2-1,.,CASSIDRAAGNEQFF,TGTGCCAGCAGTATAGACCGTGCCGCGGGCAATGAGCAGTTCTTC
once,TRBV6-5,TRBJ1-1,TRBD1,CASSGTATGETEAFF,TGTGCCAGCAGCGGAACCGCGACAGGGGAAACTGAAGCTTTCTTT
.,TRBV7-8,TRBJ2-7,.,CASSLGGRGLYEQYF,TGTGCCAGCAGCTTAGGTGGCAGGGGACTCTACGAGCAGTACTTC
once,TRBV7-3,TRBJ1-2,.,CASSPDPRYGYTF,TGTGCCAGCAGCCCCGATCCCCGCTATGGCTACACCTTC
few,TRBV19,TRBJ2-3,TRBD2,CASSDDSGAARTDTQYF,TGTGCCAGTAGTGATGATAGCGGGGCGGCTCGCACAGATACGCAGTATTTT
.,TRBV11-2,TRBJ2-1,.,CASSLGLDNEQFF,TGTGCCAGCAGCCTCGGACTTGACAATGAGCAGTTCTTC
.,TRBV11-2,TRBJ1-5,.,CASSLVAGNQPQHF,TGTGCCAGCAGCTTAGTGGCAGGCAATCAGCCCCAGCATTTT